The 17 T cell receptor beta chains reported below all come from one sample, sequenced in a study of blood T cell repertoires in COVID-19. TCRdb's copy holds only in-frame clones and misses some; the assay was immunoSEQ multiplex PCR. Of under 75,000 clones listed, roughly 70% are singletons. Sequenced material: peripheral blood. The receptor source for this set is a man aged 55 to 70 with acute or convalescent COVID-19.

The V call is TRBV7-3, the J call TRBJ2-2, with 7 bases fitting TRBD1. Unmatched junction bases numbered 10, after V lost 5 bases and J lost 4 bases. Germline lookup yields CDR1 SGHTA and CDR2 FQGTGA. The CDR3 runs to 16 residues. CDR3 amino acids: CASSALGGRGTGELFF. The CDR3 bases are TGTGCCAGCAGCGCCCTAGGGGGCAGGGGCACCGGGGAGCTGTTTTTT.

This chain joins TRBV5-1 and TRBJ2-1; 10 bases agree with TRBD2. Trimming at V came to 4 bases and at J to 5 bases, leaving 9 bases not matched to a gene. The CDR3 has 16 residues. Looked up from germline, CDR1 is SGHRS and CDR2 is YFSETQ. In DNA, the CDR3 is TGCGCCAGCAGCCCCAGCGGGAGGGCCGGGGACAATGAGCAGTTCTTC. It specifies CASSPSGRAGDNEQFF.

This rearrangement joins TRBV10-3 to TRBJ2-5, with D perhaps TRBD1 (5 bases). Germline loops: CDR1 ENHRY, CDR2 SYGVKD. With 0 bases removed from V and 4 bases from J, the gap between germline ends came to 6 bases. The CDR3 sequence is 13 residues long. CDR3 DNA: TGTGCCATCAGTGAGTCAAGGGGAGAGACCCAGTACTTC. It specifies CAISESRGETQYF.

The chain links TRBV21-1 to TRBJ2-7; no DNA check was done on the table's D call, TRBD1. TRBV21-1 is described as a pseudogene. The CDR3 is 15 residues long. CDR3 nucleotides: TGTGCCACCCGACCGGACAGGTCCTTCTCCTACGAGCAGTACGTC. Translation gives CATRPDRSFSYEQYV.

V and J are TRBV6-1 and TRBJ1-2; 7 bases are shared with TRBD1. Germline V gene sequence: CDR1 MNHNS, CDR2 SASEGT. This CDR3 contains 14 residues. Trimming removed 1 base from V and 12 bases from J; junction bases left unmatched: 11. CDR3 DNA: TGTGCCAGCAGTGAAGAAGCCCTGACAGGGTATCACACCTTC. Encoded protein: CASSEEALTGYHTF.

Only one count was recorded for this clone. The chain has TRBV2 and TRBJ1-1, with D possibly matching TRBD1 (6 bases). V lost 0 bases and J 5 bases, leaving 16 bases between the germline ends. Germline loops: CDR1 SNHLY, CDR2 FYNNEI. The CDR3 is 16 residues long. The CDR3 sequence is CASSEAWGRGKTEAFF. CDR3 in DNA: TGTGCCAGCAGTGAAGCCTGGGGGCGAGGGAAGACTGAAGCTTTCTTT.

The genes are TRBV14 and TRBJ1-2; D possibly corresponds to TRBD1 (5 bases). The CDR3 has 13 amino acids. With 0 bases removed from V and 8 bases from J, the gap between germline ends came to 10 bases. Germline-derived CDR1 and CDR2 are SGHDN and FVKESK. CDR3 DNA sequence: TGTGCCAGCAGCCAAGAGGCCAGGGTCGGCTACACCTTC. As protein: CASSQEARVGYTF. Looking up the rest from reference TRBV14 and TRBJ1-2 gives the full variable domain: EAGVTQFPSHSVIEKGQTVTLRCDPISGHDNLYWYRRVMGKEIKFLLHFVKESKQDESGMPNNRFLAERTGGTYSTLKVQPAELEDSGVYFCASSQEARVGYTFGSGTRLTVV.

The chain is built from TRBV5-5 and TRBJ2-7, with 7 bases fitting TRBD1. The CDR3 has 14 amino acids. V shed 0 bases, J shed 4 bases, and the junction held 4 bases outside the gene matches. Germline V gene data show CDR1 as SGHKS and CDR2 as YYEKEE (reference sequence). The chain's CDR3 is CASSLEGGRYEQYF. CDR3 bases: TGTGCCAGCAGCTTGGAAGGGGGCAGGTACGAGCAGTACTTC.

CDR3 sequence: CASSLEWGTTQYF. The CDR3 nucleotides are TGTGCCAGCAGCCTCGAATGGGGGACAACGCAGTATTTT. The chain joins TRBV14 to TRBJ2-3; perhaps TRBD1 as D (6 bases). The germline V gene has CDR1 SGHDN and CDR2 FVKESK. CDR3 length: 13 amino acids. The V gene lost 4 bases and the J gene lost 9 bases, with 14 bases spanning the gap.

V is TRBV5-6 and J is TRBJ2-5, with 8 bases fitting TRBD2. The CDR3 runs to 18 residues. Germline loops: CDR1 SGHDT, CDR2 YYEEEE. V lost 0 bases and J lost 4; bases outside the gene matches: 14. Here the CDR3 DNA reads TGTGCCAGCAGCTTGGCCGGGCTAGCGGGTCCAAAGGGAGAGACCCAGTACTTC. This translates into CASSLAGLAGPKGETQYF.

The chain uses TRBV29-1 and TRBJ2-7; 8 nucleotides align to TRBD2. The germline gives CDR1 SQVTM, CDR2 ANQGSEA. The CDR3 totals 14 residues. V dropped 4 bases and J dropped 0; count of bases not matched to a gene: 5. The DNA for the CDR3 is TGCAGCGTTGTGGAGCGGGGGTTCTCCTACGAGCAGTACTTC. Translated: CSVVERGFSYEQYF.

This clone has a count of ten or more. The V and J genes are TRBV24-1 and TRBJ2-5, with 7 nucleotides matching TRBD2. The CDR3 length is 11 residues. Germline-derived CDR1 and CDR2 are KGHDR and SFDVKD. The V segment lost 10 bases and the J segment 5 bases; nucleotides outside the gene matches: 3. CDR3 protein: CATRRGETQYF. In nucleotides, the CDR3 is TGTGCCACACGGCGGGGGGAGACCCAGTACTTC.

The CDR3 loop reads CASNRVYQETQYF. The CDR3 bases are TGTGCCAGCAACAGGGTGTACCAAGAGACCCAGTACTTC. This chain uses TRBV6-5 with TRBJ2-5, with a possible D match to TRBD1 (6 bases). Germline CDR1 MNHEY, CDR2 SVGAGI. V was cut by 7 bases and J by 0 bases, with 9 bases left in between. The CDR3 length is 13 residues.

This sequence joins TRBV7-3 and TRBJ1-1, with 7 bases lining up with TRBD1. Looked up from germline, CDR1 is SGHTA and CDR2 is FQGTGA. The CDR3 runs to 15 residues. The trim removed 1 base at V and 2 bases at J, leaving 4 bases unmatched. CDR3 loop: CASSLIGTANTEAFF. In nucleotides, the CDR3 is TGTGCCAGCAGCTTAATTGGGACAGCAAACACTGAAGCTTTCTTT.

The chain is built from TRBV2 and TRBJ1-4, with D perhaps matching TRBD1 (6 bases). The CDR3 contains 14 residues. The V end was cut by 3 bases, the J end by 8 bases, with 13 bases between. CDR1 and CDR2 from the germline V gene are SNHLY and FYNNEI. The DNA for the CDR3 is TGTGCCAGCAGTGAGGCAGGGGATCAGGAAAAACTGTTTTTT. Translated, it gives CASSEAGDQEKLFF.

The CDR3 spells CASSQVAGVSYEQYF. The CDR3 bases are TGTGCCAGCAGCCAGGTGGCAGGGGTGTCCTACGAGCAGTACTTC. The chain employs TRBV11-2 and TRBJ2-7; tentatively, D is TRBD1 (6 bases). V lost 5 bases to trimming and J lost 1 base, with 15 bases between them. CDR3 length: 15 residues. Germline V gives CDR1 SGHAT, CDR2 FQNNGV.

The chain has TRBV30 and TRBJ1-5; 7 nucleotides match TRBD1. The CDR3 has 15 residues. V shed 4 bases and J 2 bases; nucleotides not matched to a gene: 8. Germline CDR1 is GTSNPN and CDR2 is SVGIG (reference sequence). DNA of the CDR3: TGTGCCTGGACTCGCGGGACAGCAGGCAATCAGCCCCAGCATTTT. Amino acid sequence: CAWTRGTAGNQPQHF.